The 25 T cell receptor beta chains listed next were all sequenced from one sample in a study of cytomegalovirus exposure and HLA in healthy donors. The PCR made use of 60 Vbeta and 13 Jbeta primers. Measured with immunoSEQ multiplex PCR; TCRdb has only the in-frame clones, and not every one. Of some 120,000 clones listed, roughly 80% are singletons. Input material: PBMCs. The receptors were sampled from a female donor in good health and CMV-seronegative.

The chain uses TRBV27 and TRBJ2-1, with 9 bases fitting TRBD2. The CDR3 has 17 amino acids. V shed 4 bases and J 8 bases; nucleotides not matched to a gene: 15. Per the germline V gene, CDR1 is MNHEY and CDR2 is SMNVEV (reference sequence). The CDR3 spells CASSSPELAGSYHEQFF. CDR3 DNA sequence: TGTGCCAGCAGTTCCCCGGAACTAGCGGGCAGTTATCATGAGCAGTTCTTC.

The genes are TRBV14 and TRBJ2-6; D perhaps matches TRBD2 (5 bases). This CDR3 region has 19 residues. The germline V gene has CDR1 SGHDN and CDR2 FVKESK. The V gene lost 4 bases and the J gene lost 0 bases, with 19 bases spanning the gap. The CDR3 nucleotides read TGTGCCAGCAGCCCAGGCGACTATTTCCTCCCCTCTGGGGCCAACGTCCTGACTTTC. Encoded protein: CASSPGDYFLPSGANVLTF. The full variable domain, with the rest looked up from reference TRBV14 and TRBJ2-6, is EAGVTQFPSHSVIEKGQTVTLRCDPISGHDNLYWYRRVMGKEIKFLLHFVKESKQDESGMPNNRFLAERTGGTYSTLKVQPAELEDSGVYFCASSPGDYFLPSGANVLTFGAGSRLTVL.

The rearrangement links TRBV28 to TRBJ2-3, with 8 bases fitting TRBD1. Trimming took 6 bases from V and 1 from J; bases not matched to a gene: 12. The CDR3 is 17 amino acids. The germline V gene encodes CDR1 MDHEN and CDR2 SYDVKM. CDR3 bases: TGTGCCAGCAGACGGACAGGGATGACTGCCGGCACAGATACGCAGTATTTT. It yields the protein CASRRTGMTAGTDTQYF.

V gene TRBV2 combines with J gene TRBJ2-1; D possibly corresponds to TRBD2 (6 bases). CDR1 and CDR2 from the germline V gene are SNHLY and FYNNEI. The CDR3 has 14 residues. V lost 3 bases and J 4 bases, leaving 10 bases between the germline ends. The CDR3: CASSEASVYNEQFF. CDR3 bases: TGTGCCAGCAGTGAGGCTAGCGTTTACAATGAGCAGTTCTTC.

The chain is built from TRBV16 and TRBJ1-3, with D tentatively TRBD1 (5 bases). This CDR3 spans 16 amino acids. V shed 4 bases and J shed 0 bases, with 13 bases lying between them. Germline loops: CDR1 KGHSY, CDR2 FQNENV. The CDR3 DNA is TGTGCCAGCAGCCTTTCGGACATTTACTCTGGAAACACCATATATTTT. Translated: CASSLSDIYSGNTIYF. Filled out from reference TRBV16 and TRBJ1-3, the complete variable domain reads GEEVAQTPKHLVRGEGQKAKLYCAPIKGHSYVFWYQQVLKNEFKFLISFQNENVFDETGMPKERFSAKCLPNSPCSLEIQATKLEDSAVYFCASSLSDIYSGNTIYFGEGSWLTVV.

The CDR3 DNA follows: TGCGCCAGCAGCTTGGATGGGCCAGGGGGCCTGAAGACCCAGTACTTC. It translates to CASSLDGPGGLKTQYF. J is TRBJ2-5 and V is TRBV5-1; TRBD1 aligns across 8 bases. Germline trimming cut 0 bases from V and 6 bases from J; bases unmatched to any gene: 10. Per the germline V gene, CDR1 is SGHRS and CDR2 is YFSETQ. The CDR3 has 16 amino acids.

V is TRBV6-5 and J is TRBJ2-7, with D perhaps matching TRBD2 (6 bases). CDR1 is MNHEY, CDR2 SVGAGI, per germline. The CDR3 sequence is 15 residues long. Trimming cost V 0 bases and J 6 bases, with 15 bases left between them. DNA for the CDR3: TGTGCCAGCAGTTACTCGAGAGGGGCCGGGGGCGAGCAGTACTTC. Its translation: CASSYSRGAGGEQYF.

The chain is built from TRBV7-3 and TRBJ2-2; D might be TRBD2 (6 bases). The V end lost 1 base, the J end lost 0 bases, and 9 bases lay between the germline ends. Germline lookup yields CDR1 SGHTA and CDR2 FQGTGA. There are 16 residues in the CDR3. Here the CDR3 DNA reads TGTGCCAGCAGCTTAAGGGGCGGGGCGAACACCGGGGAGCTGTTTTTT. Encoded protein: CASSLRGGANTGELFF.

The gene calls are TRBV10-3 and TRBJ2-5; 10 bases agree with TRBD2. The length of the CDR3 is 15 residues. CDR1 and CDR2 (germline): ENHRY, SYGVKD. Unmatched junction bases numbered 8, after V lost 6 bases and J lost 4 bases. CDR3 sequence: CAISASGRAGETQYF. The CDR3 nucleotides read TGTGCCATCAGCGCAAGCGGGAGGGCCGGAGAGACCCAGTACTTC.

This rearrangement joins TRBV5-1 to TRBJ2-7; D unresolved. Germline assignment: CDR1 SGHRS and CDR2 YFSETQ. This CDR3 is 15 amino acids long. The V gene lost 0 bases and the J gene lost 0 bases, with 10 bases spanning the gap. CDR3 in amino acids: CASSLVVSSSYEQYF. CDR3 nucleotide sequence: TGCGCCAGCAGCTTGGTGGTATCGAGCTCCTACGAGCAGTACTTC.

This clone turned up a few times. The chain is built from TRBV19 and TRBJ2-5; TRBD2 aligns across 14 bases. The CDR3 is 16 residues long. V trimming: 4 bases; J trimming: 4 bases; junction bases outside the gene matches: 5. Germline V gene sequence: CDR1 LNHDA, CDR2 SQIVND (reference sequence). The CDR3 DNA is TGTGCCAGTAGTAAAGGGACTAGCGGGAGTAGAGAGACCCAGTACTTC. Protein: CASSKGTSGSRETQYF.

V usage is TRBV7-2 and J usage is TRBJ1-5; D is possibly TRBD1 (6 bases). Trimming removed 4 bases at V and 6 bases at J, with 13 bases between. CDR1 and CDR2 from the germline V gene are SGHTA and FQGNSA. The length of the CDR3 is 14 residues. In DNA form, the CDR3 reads TGTGCCAGCAGCTCGGGACACCAACTTCAGCCCCAGCATTTT. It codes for CASSSGHQLQPQHF.

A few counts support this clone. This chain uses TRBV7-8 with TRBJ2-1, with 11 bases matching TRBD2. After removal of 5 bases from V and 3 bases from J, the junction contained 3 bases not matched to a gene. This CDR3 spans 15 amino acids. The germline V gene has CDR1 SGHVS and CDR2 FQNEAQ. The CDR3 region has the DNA TGTGCCAGCAGCGCGGGACTAGCGGACTACAATGAGCAGTTCTTC. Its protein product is CASSAGLADYNEQFF. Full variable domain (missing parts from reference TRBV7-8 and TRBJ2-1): GAGVSQSPRYKVAKRGQDVALRCDPISGHVSLFWYQQALGQGPEFLTYFQNEAQLDKSGLPSDRFFAERPEGSVSTLKIQRTQQEDSAVYLCASSAGLADYNEQFFGPGTRLTVL.

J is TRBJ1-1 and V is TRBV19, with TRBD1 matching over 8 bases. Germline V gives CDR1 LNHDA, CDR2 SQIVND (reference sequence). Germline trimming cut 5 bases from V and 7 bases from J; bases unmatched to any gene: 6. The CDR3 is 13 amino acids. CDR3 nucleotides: TGTGCCAGTAGTGAAGGACAGGGCCGTGAAGCTTTCTTT. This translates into CASSEGQGREAFF.

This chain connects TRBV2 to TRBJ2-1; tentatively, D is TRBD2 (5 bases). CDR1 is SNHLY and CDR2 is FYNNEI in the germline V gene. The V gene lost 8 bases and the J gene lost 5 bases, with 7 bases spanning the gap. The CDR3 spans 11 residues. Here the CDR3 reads CASGLHNEQFF. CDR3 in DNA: TGTGCCAGCGGACTTCACAATGAGCAGTTCTTC.

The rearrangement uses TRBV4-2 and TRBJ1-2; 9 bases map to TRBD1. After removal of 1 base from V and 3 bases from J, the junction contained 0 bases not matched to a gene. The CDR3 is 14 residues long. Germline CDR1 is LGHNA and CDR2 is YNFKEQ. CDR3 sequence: CASSQGTGDYGYTF. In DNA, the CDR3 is TGTGCCAGCAGCCAAGGGACAGGGGACTATGGCTACACCTTC.

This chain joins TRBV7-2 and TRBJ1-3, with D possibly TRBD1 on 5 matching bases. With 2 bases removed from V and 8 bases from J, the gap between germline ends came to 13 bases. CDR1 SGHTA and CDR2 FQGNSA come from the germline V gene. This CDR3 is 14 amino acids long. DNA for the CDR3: TGTGCCAGCAGCTTATCGTCAGGGAGGGACACCATATATTTT. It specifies CASSLSSGRDTIYF.

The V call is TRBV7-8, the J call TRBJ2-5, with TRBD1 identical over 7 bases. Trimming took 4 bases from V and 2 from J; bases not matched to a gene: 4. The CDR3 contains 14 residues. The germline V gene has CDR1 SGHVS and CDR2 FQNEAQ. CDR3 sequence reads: CASSSGQIQETQYF. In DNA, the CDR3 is TGTGCCAGCAGCTCGGGACAGATACAAGAGACCCAGTACTTC.

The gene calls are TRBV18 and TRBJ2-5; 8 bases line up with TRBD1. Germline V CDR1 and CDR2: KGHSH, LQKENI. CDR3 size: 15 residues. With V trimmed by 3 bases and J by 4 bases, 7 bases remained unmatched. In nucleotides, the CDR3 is TGTGCCAGCTCACCGCGACTACAGGGGGGAGAGACCCAGTACTTC. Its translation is CASSPRLQGGETQYF.

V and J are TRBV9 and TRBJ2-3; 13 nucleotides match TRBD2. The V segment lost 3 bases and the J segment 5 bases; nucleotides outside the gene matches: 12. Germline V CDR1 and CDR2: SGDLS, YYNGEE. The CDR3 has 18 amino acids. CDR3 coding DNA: TGTGCCAGCAGCGCCATACTACTAGCGGGGGGGCCTGAAGATACGCAGTATTTT. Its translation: CASSAILLAGGPEDTQYF.

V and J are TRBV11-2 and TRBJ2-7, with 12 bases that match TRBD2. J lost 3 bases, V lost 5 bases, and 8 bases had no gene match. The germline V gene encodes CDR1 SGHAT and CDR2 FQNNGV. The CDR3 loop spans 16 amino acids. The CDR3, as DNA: TGTGCCAGCAGCGCAACAGGACTAGCGGGGAGCTACGAGCAGTACTTC. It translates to CASSATGLAGSYEQYF.

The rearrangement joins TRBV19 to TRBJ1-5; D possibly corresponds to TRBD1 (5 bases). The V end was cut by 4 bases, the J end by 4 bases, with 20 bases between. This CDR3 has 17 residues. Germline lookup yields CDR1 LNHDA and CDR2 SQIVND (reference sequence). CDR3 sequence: CASSTQGDWARNQPQHF. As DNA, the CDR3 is TGTGCCAGTAGTACCCAGGGTGATTGGGCACGGAATCAGCCCCAGCATTTT.

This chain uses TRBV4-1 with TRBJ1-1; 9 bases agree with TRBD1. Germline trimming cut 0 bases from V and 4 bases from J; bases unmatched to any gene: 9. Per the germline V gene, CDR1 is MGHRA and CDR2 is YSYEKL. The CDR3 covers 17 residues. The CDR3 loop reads CASSQDLGTGRSTEAFF. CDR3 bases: TGCGCCAGCAGCCAAGATCTGGGGACAGGGAGGAGCACTGAAGCTTTCTTT.

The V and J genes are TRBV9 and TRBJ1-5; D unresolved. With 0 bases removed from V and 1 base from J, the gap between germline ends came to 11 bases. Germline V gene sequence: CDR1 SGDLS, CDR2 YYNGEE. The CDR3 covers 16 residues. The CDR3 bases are TGTGCCAGCAGCGTAGAGGAACGGCGGAGCAATCAGCCCCAGCATTTT. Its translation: CASSVEERRSNQPQHF.

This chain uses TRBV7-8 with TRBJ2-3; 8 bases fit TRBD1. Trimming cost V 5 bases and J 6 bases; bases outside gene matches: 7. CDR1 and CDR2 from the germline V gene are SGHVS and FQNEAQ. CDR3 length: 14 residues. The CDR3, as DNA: TGTGCCAGCAGCGTAAGGACAGGGATGGATACGCAGTATTTT. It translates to CASSVRTGMDTQYF.